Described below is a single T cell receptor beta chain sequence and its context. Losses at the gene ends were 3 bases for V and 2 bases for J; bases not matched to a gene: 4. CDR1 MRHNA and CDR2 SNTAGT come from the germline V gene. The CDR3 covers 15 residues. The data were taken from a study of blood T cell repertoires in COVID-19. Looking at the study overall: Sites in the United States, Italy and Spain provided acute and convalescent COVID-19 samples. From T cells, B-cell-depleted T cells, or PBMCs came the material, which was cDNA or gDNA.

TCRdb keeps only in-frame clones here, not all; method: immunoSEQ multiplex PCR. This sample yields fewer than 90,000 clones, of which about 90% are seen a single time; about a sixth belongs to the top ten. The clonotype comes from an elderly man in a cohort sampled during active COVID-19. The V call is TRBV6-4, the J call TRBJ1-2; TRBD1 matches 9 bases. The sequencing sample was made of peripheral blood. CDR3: CASSEGQGRNYGYTF. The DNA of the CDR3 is TGTGCCAGCAGTGAGGGACAGGGAAGGAACTATGGCTACACCTTC.